A selection of T cell receptor beta chains follows, all from one sample in a study of cytomegalovirus exposure and HLA in healthy donors. Data came from immunoSEQ multiplex PCR; TCRdb stores just in-frame clones and leaves some out. The data contain 150,000 to 200,000 clones, roughly 83% of them singletons. Sequenced sample: PBMCs. These receptors were taken from a woman aged 45-65 years in good health and CMV-seronegative. CDR3s include the opening cysteine and the closing phenylalanine or tryptophan. A D gene is named only where the DNA matches it firmly. A row's size may be missing; if present it is once, few, many or a size class.

d_call,clone_size,j_call,v_call,cdr3_aa,cdr3_nt
-,-,TRBJ2-5,TRBV7-9,CASSPGRGWEETQYF,TGTGCCAGCAGCCCCGGACGGGGATGGGAAGAGACCCAGTACTTC
-,-,TRBJ1-1,TRBV9,CASSVWTPGENTEAFF,TGTGCCAGCAGCGTATGGACTCCAGGAGAAAACACTGAAGCTTTCTTT
-,-,TRBJ2-5,TRBV19,CASSRRGSGRETQYF,TGTGCCAGTAGTAGAAGAGGTAGCGGTAGGGAGACCCAGTACTTC
TRBD2,-,TRBJ2-1,TRBV7-9,CASSPAKGLAGGRQFF,TGTGCCAGCAGCCCCGCAAAGGGACTAGCGGGGGGGCGGCAGTTCTTC
TRBD1,few,TRBJ2-7,TRBV5-6,CASSLQGTGTYEQYF,TGTGCCAGCAGCCTTCAAGGGACAGGGACCTACGAGCAGTACTTC
TRBD1,-,TRBJ1-4,TRBV7-9,CASIQGGQGATNEKLFF,TGTGCCAGCATCCAGGGTGGACAGGGGGCGACTAATGAAAAACTGTTTTTT
-,-,TRBJ2-7,TRBV28,CASSIDSSYEQYF,TGTGCCAGCAGTATAGACAGTTCCTACGAGCAGTACTTC
TRBD2,few,TRBJ2-1,TRBV5-6,CASIAGKNNEQFF,TGTGCCAGTATAGCGGGAAAGAACAATGAGCAGTTCTTC
-,few,TRBJ1-3,TRBV5-1,CASSQGHTSGNTIYF,TGCGCCAGCAGCCAGGGACATACCTCTGGAAACACCATATATTTT
TRBD1,few,TRBJ1-2,TRBV18,CASSPGTEGYGYTF,TGTGCCAGCTCACCCGGGACAGAGGGCTATGGCTACACCTTC
TRBD2,-,TRBJ2-1,TRBV6-4,CASSDLAGGYNEQFF,TGTGCCAGCAGTGACCTAGCGGGGGGCTACAATGAGCAGTTCTTC
-,-,TRBJ1-1,TRBV27,CASSLQGRNTEAFF,TGTGCCAGCAGTTTACAGGGGAGGAACACTGAAGCTTTCTTT
-,-,TRBJ2-5,TRBV5-4,CASSTPMAEAETQYF,TGTGCCAGCAGCACCCCTATGGCCGAGGCGGAGACCCAGTACTTC
-,-,TRBJ2-2,TRBV7-2,CAGTDTGELFF,TGTGCCGGCACTGACACCGGGGAGCTGTTTTTT
TRBD1,-,TRBJ2-4,TRBV5-4,CASSPGQGRGNIQYF,TGTGCCAGCAGCCCAGGACAGGGCCGGGGAAACATTCAGTACTTC
TRBD1,-,TRBJ2-3,TRBV7-9,CASSPRQGPPGDTQYF,TGTGCCAGCAGCCCACGACAGGGCCCCCCAGGAGATACGCAGTATTTT
-,-,TRBJ1-5,TRBV28,CASSLVTANQPQHF,TGTGCCAGCAGTTTAGTCACAGCTAATCAGCCCCAGCATTTT
TRBD2,-,TRBJ2-2,TRBV9,CASSVITSGLPANTGELFF,TGTGCCAGCAGCGTAATCACTAGCGGACTACCCGCGAACACCGGGGAGCTGTTTTTT
TRBD2,-,TRBJ2-7,TRBV7-3,CASSLMGSGVYEQYF,TGTGCCAGCAGCTTAATGGGTAGCGGGGTCTACGAGCAGTACTTC
-,-,TRBJ1-1,TRBV28,CAASLGDTEAFF,TGTGCAGCCTCCTTGGGCGACACTGAAGCTTTCTTT
TRBD2,-,TRBJ2-7,TRBV7-9,CSSSANLAGVGEQYF,TGTTCCAGCAGCGCCAACCTAGCGGGAGTGGGCGAGCAGTACTTC
-,-,TRBJ1-1,TRBV6-1,CASRRGGNTEAFF,TGTGCCAGCCGGAGGGGGGGAAACACTGAAGCTTTCTTT
TRBD1,-,TRBJ2-7,TRBV7-3,CASSLGQGAYEQYF,TGTGCCAGCAGCTTGGGGCAGGGGGCCTACGAGCAGTACTTC
-,-,TRBJ2-7,TRBV9,CASSVGGLANYEEQYF,TGTGCCAGCAGCGTAGGAGGCCTGGCTAACTACGAAGAGCAGTACTTC
TRBD2,-,TRBJ2-7,TRBV27,CASSFAGSGIREQYF,TGTGCCAGCAGTTTCGCCGGGAGCGGGATTCGCGAGCAGTACTTC
TRBD2,-,TRBJ2-1,TRBV2,CAKQLGTSGYNEQFF,TGTGCCAAGCAGCTCGGGACTAGCGGATACAATGAGCAGTTCTTC
TRBD2,-,TRBJ2-1,TRBV6-5,CASTPGGSSYNEQFF,TGTGCCAGCACTCCGGGGGGGAGCTCCTACAATGAGCAGTTCTTC
TRBD2,-,TRBJ2-1,TRBV4-1,CASSPLTSALSYNEQFF,TGCGCCAGCAGCCCGCTAACTAGCGCATTATCCTACAATGAGCAGTTCTTC
TRBD1,-,TRBJ1-2,TRBV19,CASSTQGVESYGYTF,TGTGCCAGTAGTACTCAGGGGGTAGAAAGCTATGGCTACACCTTC
-,-,TRBJ1-5,TRBV11-2,CASSRGQGKRPQHF,TGTGCCAGCAGCCGAGGGCAGGGGAAGAGGCCCCAGCATTTT
TRBD1,-,TRBJ2-2,TRBV30,CAWKNRGWTGELFF,TGTGCCTGGAAAAACAGGGGCTGGACCGGGGAGCTGTTTTTT
-,-,TRBJ1-1,TRBV6-1,CASRGQAMNTEAFF,TGTGCCAGCAGGGGACAAGCTATGAACACTGAAGCTTTCTTT
TRBD1,few,TRBJ1-6,TRBV9,CASSNRDRGAQATNSPLHF,TGTGCCAGCAGTAACCGGGACAGGGGTGCGCAAGCGACTAATTCACCCCTCCACTTT
-,-,TRBJ1-5,TRBV28,CASSLSLAGNQPQHF,TGTGCCAGCAGTTTAAGCCTCGCCGGCAATCAGCCCCAGCATTTT
-,-,TRBJ1-5,TRBV2,CASSGDRSPNQPQHF,TGTGCCAGCAGTGGTGACAGGTCCCCAAATCAGCCCCAGCATTTT
-,few,TRBJ1-2,TRBV30,CAWDRGGYGYTF,TGTGCCTGGGATCGGGGTGGCTATGGCTACACCTTC
TRBD1,few,TRBJ2-7,TRBV19,CASTPVPGQGKYEQYF,TGTGCCAGTACGCCTGTCCCGGGACAGGGGAAATACGAGCAGTACTTC
-,-,TRBJ2-7,TRBV7-9,CASSLVATQREQYF,TGTGCCAGCAGCTTAGTAGCGACTCAAAGGGAGCAGTACTTC
-,-,TRBJ1-2,TRBV6-6,CASSYSSGGLEGYTF,TGTGCCAGCAGTTACTCTTCCGGGGGGCTGGAAGGCTACACCTTC
TRBD1,-,TRBJ1-2,TRBV27,CASSSRDRGIYGYTF,TGTGCCAGCAGTTCGCGGGACAGGGGTATCTATGGCTACACCTTC
TRBD1,-,TRBJ2-3,TRBV11-3,CASSLGQGGSDTQYF,TGTGCCAGCAGCCTGGGACAGGGGGGATCAGATACGCAGTATTTT
TRBD1,-,TRBJ1-1,TRBV5-5,CASRVTGTVNTEAFF,TGTGCCAGCAGAGTCACCGGGACAGTGAACACTGAAGCTTTCTTT
-,-,TRBJ1-6,TRBV11-3,CASSAGGARALHF,TGTGCCAGCAGCGCCGGGGGGGCCAGGGCCCTCCACTTT
TRBD1,few,TRBJ1-1,TRBV5-1,CASSRGVSLGGARTEAFF,TGCGCCAGCAGCCGAGGGGTCAGCCTAGGGGGCGCACGAACTGAAGCTTTCTTT
TRBD2,few,TRBJ2-1,TRBV28,CASSFVVSGGYNEQFF,TGTGCCAGCAGTTTCGTGGTTAGCGGGGGTTACAATGAGCAGTTCTTC
TRBD1,-,TRBJ1-2,TRBV7-9,CASSLADRANYGYTF,TGTGCCAGCAGCTTAGCGGACAGGGCTAACTATGGCTACACCTTC
-,-,TRBJ2-2,TRBV6-6,CASSYSRDTGELFF,TGTGCCAGCAGTTACTCACGAGACACCGGGGAGCTGTTTTTT
-,-,TRBJ2-3,TRBV5-1,CASSSSLSRADTQYF,TGCGCCAGCAGCTCCTCCCTTTCTCGGGCAGATACGCAGTATTTT
TRBD2,-,TRBJ2-7,TRBV18,CASSPPTSGNYEQYF,TGTGCCAGCTCACCTCCGACTAGCGGGAACTACGAGCAGTACTTC
-,few,TRBJ2-7,TRBV5-1,CASSLTQGSGYEQYF,TGCGCCAGCAGCTTGACTCAGGGCAGTGGCTACGAGCAGTACTTC
TRBD1,-,TRBJ1-3,TRBV9,CASSDRGSGNTIYF,TGTGCCAGCAGCGACAGGGGATCTGGAAACACCATATATTTT
-,-,TRBJ2-5,TRBV9,CASSVGDLQETQYF,TGTGCCAGCAGCGTAGGGGACTTACAAGAGACCCAGTACTTC
-,-,TRBJ1-1,TRBV6-6,CASSVRNTEAFF,TGTGCCAGCAGTGTTCGTAACACTGAAGCTTTCTTT